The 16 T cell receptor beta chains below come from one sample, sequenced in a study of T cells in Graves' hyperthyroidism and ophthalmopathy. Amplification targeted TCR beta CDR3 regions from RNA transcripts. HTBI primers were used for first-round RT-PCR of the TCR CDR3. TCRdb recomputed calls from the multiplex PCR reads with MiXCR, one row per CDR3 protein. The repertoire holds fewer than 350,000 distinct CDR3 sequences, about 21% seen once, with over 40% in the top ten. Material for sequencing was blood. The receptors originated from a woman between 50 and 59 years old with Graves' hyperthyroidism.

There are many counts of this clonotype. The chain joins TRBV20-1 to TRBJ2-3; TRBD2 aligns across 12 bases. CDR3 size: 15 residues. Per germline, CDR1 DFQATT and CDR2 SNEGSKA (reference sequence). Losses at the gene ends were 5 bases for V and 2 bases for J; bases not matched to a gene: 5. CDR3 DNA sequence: TGCAGTGCTGGGGCTAGCGGGGGGGCCACAGATACGCAGTATTTT. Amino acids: CSAGASGGATDTQYF.

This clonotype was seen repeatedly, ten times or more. This CDR3 reads CASSLRLAGGPETQYF. The CDR3 DNA follows: TGTGCCAGCAGCTTACGACTAGCGGGGGGGCCTGAGACCCAGTACTTC. The J gene is TRBJ2-5, the V gene TRBV11-2; 14 bases are shared with TRBD2. Germline values: CDR1 SGHAT, CDR2 FQNNGV. There are 16 residues in the CDR3. The junction had 4 bases not matched to a gene; V was cut back by 2 bases and J by 5 bases.

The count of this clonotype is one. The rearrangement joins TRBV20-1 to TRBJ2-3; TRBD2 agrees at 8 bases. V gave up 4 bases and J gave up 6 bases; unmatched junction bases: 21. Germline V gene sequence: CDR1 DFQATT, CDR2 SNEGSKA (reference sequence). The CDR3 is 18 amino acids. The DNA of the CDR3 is TGCAGTGCTATTATCCTGCTCGGGACTAACGGGAGGGGGGATACGCAGTATTTT. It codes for CSAIILLGTNGRGDTQYF.

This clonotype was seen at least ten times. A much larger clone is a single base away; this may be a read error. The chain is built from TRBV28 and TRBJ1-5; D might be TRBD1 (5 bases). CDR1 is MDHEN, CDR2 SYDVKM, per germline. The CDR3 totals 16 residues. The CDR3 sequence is CANSAWTLASNQPQHF. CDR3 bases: TGTGCCAACAGTGCCTGGACACTCGCTAGCAATCAGCCCCAGCATTTT. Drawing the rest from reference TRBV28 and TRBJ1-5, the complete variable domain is DVKVTQSSRYLVKRTGEKVFLECVQDMDHENMFWYRQDPGLGLRLIYFSYDVKMKEKGDIPEGYSVSREKKERFSLILESASTNQTSMYLCANSAWTLASNQPQHFGDGTRLSIL.

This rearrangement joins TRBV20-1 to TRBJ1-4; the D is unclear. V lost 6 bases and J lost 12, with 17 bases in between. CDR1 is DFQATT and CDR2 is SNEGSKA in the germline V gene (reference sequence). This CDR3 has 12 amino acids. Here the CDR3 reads CSATPSFGELFF. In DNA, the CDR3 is TGCAGTGCCACTCCGTCGTTTGGGGAACTGTTTTTT.

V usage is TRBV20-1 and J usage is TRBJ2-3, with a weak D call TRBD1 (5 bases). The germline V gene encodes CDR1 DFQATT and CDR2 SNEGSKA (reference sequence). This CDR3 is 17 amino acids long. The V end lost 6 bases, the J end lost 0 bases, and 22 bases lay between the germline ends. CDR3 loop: CSATDTSPAESTDTQYF. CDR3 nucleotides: TGCAGTGCAACGGACACAAGCCCTGCTGAGAGCACAGATACGCAGTATTTT.

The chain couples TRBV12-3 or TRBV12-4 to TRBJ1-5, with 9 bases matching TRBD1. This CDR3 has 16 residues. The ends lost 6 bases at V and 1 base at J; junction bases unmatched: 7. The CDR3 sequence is CASSGTGRRSNQPQHF. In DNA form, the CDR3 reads TGTGCCAGCAGCGGGACAGGGCGAAGGAGCAATCAGCCCCAGCATTTT.

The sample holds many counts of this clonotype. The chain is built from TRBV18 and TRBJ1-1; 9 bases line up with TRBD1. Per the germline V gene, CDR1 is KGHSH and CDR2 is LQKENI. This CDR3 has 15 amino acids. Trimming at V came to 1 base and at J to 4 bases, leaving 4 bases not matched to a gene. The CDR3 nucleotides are TGTGCCAGCTCACCACAGACAGGGGGGACCACTGAAGCTTTCTTT. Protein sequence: CASSPQTGGTTEAFF.

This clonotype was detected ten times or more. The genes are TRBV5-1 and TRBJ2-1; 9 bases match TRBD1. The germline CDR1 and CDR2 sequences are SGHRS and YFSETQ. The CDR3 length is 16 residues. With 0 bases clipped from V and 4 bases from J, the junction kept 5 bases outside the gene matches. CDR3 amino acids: CASSLATGGLYNEQFF. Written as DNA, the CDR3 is TGCGCCAGCAGCTTGGCCACAGGGGGCTTGTACAATGAGCAGTTCTTC.

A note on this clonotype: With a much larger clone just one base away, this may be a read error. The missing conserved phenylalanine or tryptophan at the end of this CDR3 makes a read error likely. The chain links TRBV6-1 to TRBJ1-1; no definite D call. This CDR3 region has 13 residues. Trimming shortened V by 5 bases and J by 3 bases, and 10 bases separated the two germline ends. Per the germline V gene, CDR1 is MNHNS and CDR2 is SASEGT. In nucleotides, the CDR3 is TGTGCCAGCAGTCGGCGGGCGGACACTGAAGCTTTCCTT. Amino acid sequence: CASSRRADTEAFL.

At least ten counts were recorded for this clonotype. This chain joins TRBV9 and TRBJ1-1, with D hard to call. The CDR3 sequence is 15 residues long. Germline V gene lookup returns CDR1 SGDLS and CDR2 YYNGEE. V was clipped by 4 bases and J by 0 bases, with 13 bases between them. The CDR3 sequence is CASSPNLGVNTEAFF. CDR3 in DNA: TGTGCCAGCAGCCCCAACCTCGGGGTGAACACTGAAGCTTTCTTT.

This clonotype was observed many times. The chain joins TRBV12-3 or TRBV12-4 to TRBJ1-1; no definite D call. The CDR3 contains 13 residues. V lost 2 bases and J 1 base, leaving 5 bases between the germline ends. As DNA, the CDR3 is TGTGCCAGCAGTTTAAAGGAGAACACTGAAGCTTTCTTT. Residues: CASSLKENTEAFF.

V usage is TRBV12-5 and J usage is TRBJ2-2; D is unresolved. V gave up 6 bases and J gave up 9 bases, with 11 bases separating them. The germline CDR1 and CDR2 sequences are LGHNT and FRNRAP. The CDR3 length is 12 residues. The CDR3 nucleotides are TGTGCTAGTGGGACCTCTCTCCGGGAGCTGTTTTTT. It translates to CASGTSLRELFF.

This CDR3 is CASSLVVSGTGASGGYTF. CDR3 coding DNA: TGTGCCAGCAGCTTAGTAGTTTCAGGGACAGGGGCATCTGGCGGCTACACCTTC. The chain carries TRBV11-2 and TRBJ1-2; TRBD1 aligns across 10 bases. CDR1 SGHAT and CDR2 FQNNGV come from the germline V gene. The J segment lost 8 bases and the V segment lost 1 base, leaving 16 bases of the junction unmatched. The CDR3 length is 18 residues. Combining the CDR3 with reference TRBV11-2 and TRBJ1-2 gives the whole variable domain EAGVAQSPRYKIIEKRQSVAFWCNPISGHATLYWYQQILGQGPKLLIQFQNNGVVDDSQLPKDRFSAERLKGVDSTLKIQPAKLEDSAVYLCASSLVVSGTGASGGYTFGSGTRLTVV.

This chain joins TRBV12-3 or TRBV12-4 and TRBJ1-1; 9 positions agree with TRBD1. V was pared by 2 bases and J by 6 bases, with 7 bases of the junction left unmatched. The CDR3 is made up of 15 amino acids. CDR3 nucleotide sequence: TGTGCCAGCAGTTTATCGGGACAGGGTTTGGCTGAAGCTTTCTTT. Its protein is CASSLSGQGLAEAFF.

The CDR3 bases are TGTGCCAGCAGTTCCCCAGACAGGGATGACTATGGCTACACCTTC. The encoded protein is CASSSPDRDDYGYTF. V is TRBV28 and J is TRBJ1-2, with TRBD1 matching 7 bases. Germline CDR1 MDHEN, CDR2 SYDVKM. With 4 bases clipped from V and 3 bases from J, the junction kept 8 bases outside the gene matches. This CDR3 contains 15 residues.